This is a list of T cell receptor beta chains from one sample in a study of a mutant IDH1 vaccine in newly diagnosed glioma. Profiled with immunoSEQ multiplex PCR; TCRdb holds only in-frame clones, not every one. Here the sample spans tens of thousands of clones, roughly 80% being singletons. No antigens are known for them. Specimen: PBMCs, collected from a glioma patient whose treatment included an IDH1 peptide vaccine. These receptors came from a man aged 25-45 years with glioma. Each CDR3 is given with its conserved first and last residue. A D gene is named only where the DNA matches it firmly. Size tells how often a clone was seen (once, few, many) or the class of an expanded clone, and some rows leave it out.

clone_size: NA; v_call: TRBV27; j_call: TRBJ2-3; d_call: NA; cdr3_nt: TGTGCCAGCAGTTTAAGGCAGGGCGCGCAGTATTTT; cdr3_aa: CASSLRQGAQYF
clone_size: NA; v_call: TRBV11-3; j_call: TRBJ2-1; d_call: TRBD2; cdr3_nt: TGTGCCAGCAGCTTAGCCCCAATGGCGGGGGGGCCCAATGAGCAGTTCTTC; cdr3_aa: CASSLAPMAGGPNEQFF
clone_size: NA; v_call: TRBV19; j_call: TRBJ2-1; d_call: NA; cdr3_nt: TGTGCCAGTAGTCACCGGGGTGGCGACAGCTCCTACAATGAGCAGTTCTTC; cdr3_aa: CASSHRGGDSSYNEQFF
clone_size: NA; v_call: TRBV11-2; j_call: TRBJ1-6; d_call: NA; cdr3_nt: TGTGCCAGCAGCTTAGACGACCCCGGGCATTCACCCCTCCACTTT; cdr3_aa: CASSLDDPGHSPLHF
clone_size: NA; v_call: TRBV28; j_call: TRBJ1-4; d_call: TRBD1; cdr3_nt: TGTGCCAGCAGTTCGGGACAGGGCGATGAAAAACTGTTTTTT; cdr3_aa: CASSSGQGDEKLFF
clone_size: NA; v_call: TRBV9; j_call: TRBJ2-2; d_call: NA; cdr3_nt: TGTGCCAGCAGCGGCTACACCGGGGAGCTGTTTTTT; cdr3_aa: CASSGYTGELFF
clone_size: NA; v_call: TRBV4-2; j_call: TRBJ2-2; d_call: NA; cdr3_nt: TGTGCCAGCAGCCACCCGCTTGGGAACACCGGGGAGCTGTTTTTT; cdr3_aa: CASSHPLGNTGELFF
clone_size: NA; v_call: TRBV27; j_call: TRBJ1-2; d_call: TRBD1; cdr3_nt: TGTGCCAGCAGTTCCCGATGGCAGGGGGCGGAAGGCTACACCTTC; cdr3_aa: CASSSRWQGAEGYTF
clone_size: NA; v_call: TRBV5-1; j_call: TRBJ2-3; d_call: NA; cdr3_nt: TGCGCCAGCAGCTTCGGCGACCGTGGCGATACGCAGTATTTT; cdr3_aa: CASSFGDRGDTQYF
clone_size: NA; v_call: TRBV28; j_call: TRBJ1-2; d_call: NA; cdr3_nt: TGTGCCAGCAGTCCCGCCGCACGGAACTATGGCTACACCTTC; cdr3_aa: CASSPAARNYGYTF
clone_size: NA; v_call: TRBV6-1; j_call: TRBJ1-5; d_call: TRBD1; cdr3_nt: TGTGCCAGCAAAACAGGGGCGCTAAACAATCAGCCCCAGCATTTT; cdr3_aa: CASKTGALNNQPQHF
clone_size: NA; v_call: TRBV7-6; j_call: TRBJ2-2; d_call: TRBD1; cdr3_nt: TGTGCCAGCAGTTACAGGGGTGATGATGCCGGGGAGCTGTTTTTT; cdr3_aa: CASSYRGDDAGELFF
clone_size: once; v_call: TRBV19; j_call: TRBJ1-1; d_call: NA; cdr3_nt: TGTGCCAGTAGTACCCCTATTTGGCAGGGCACTGAAGCTTTCTTT; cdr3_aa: CASSTPIWQGTEAFF
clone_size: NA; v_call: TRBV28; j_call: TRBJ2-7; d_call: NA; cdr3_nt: TGTGCCAGCAGCCCTTACGGCAGGGGCGGAACCTACGAGCAGTACTTC; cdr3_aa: CASSPYGRGGTYEQYF
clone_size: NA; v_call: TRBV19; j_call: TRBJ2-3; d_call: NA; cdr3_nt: TGTGCCAGTAGTAAAGGCAAGCGGCTAACAGATACGCAGTATTTT; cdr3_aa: CASSKGKRLTDTQYF
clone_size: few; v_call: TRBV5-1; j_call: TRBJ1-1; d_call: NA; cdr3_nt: TGCGCCAGCAGCTATAGCGGGAACACTGAAGCTTTCTTT; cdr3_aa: CASSYSGNTEAFF
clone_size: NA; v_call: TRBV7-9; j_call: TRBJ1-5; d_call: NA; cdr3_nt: TGTGCCAGCAGCCCGACCCAGGGGAGTTCAATAGGTAGCAATCAGCCCCAGCATTTT; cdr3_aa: CASSPTQGSSIGSNQPQHF
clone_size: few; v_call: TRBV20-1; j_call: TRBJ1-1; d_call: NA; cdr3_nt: TGCAGTGCTAGCCCTCGGTATGAAGCTTTCTTT; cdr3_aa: CSASPRYEAFF
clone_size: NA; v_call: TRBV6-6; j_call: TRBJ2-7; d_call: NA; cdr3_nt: TGTGCCAGCACTCCTGGGCGGGCAGGCCAAAAAAAGCAGTACTTC; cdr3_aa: CASTPGRAGQKKQYF
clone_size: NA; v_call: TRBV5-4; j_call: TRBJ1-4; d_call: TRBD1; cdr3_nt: TGTGCCAGCAGCTTGGGGGACAGGGTTGGCAAACTGTTTTTT; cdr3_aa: CASSLGDRVGKLFF
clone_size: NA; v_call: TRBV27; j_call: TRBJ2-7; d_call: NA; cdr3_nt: TGTGCCAGCAGTGGGGACGTTTACGAGCAGTACTTC; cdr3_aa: CASSGDVYEQYF
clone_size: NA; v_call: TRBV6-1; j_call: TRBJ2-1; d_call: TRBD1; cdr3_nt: TGTGCCAGGGGGGGGACAGGGGTTTACAATGAGCAGTTCTTC; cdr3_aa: CARGGTGVYNEQFF
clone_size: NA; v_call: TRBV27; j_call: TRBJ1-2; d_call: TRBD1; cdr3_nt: TGTGCCAGCAGACAGGGGGCGGGCTATGGCTACACCTTC; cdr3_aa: CASRQGAGYGYTF
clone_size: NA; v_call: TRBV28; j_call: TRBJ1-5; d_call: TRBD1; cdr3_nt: TGTGCCAGCAGTCCGACAGGGGGCGGCCAGCCCCAGCATTTT; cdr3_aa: CASSPTGGGQPQHF
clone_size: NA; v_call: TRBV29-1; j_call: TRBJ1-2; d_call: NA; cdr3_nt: TGCAGCGCCGGGGGCCAGGGAACTAACTATGGCTACACCTTC; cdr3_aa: CSAGGQGTNYGYTF
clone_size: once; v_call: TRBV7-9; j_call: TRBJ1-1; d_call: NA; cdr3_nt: TGTGCCAGCACTGGACGGGTTCAGGAAGCTTTCTTT; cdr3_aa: CASTGRVQEAFF
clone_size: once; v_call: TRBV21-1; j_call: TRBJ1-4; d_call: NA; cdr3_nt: TGTGCCAGCAGCAAAGTAGGCCCTTACACAGGGAAAAATGAAAAACTGTTTTTT; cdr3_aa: CASSKVGPYTGKNEKLFF
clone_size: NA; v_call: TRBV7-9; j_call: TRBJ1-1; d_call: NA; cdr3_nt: TGTGCCAGCAGCCGGTCGAGTGGGGAGACTGAAGCTTTCTTT; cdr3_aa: CASSRSSGETEAFF
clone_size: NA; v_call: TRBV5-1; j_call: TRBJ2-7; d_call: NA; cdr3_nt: TGCGCCAGCAGCTTGGAGGCCACCTACGAGCAGTACTTC; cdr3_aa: CASSLEATYEQYF
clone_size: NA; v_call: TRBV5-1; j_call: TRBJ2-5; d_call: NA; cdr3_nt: TGCGCCAGCAGCTTAGCCTGGGCAGGGAGCGAGACCCAGTACTTC; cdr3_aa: CASSLAWAGSETQYF
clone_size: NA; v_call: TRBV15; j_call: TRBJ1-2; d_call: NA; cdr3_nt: TGTGCCACCAGCAGAGGATCCGGGGGAGGTGGCTACACCTTC; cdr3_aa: CATSRGSGGGGYTF
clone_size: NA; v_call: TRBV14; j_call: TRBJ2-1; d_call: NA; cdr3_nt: TGTGCCAGCAGCCAAGAGTTAGGCGCGGGGCCCGACAATGAGCAGTTCTTC; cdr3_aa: CASSQELGAGPDNEQFF
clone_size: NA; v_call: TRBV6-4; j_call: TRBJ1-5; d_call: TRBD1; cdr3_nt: TGTGCCAGCAGTGCCCAGACAGGGCGCAATCAGCCCCAGCATTTT; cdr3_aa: CASSAQTGRNQPQHF
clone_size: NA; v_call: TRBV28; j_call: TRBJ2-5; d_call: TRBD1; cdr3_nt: TGTGCCAGCAGGGGGACAGAGGGGGAGACCCAGTACTTC; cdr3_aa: CASRGTEGETQYF
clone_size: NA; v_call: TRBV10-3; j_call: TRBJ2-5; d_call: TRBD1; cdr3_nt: TGTGCCATCAGTGAAGTTCAGGGCAGGGGGCGATCAGAGACCCAGTACTTC; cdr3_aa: CAISEVQGRGRSETQYF
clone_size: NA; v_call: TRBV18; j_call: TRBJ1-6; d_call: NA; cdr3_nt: TGTGCCAGCTCACCCTTCGGGGGGAGTGGTTCACCCCTCCACTTT; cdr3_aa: CASSPFGGSGSPLHF
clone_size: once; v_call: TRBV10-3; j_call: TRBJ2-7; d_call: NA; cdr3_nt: TGTGCCATCGGACAGTTCTCCTACGAGCAGTACTTC; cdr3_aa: CAIGQFSYEQYF
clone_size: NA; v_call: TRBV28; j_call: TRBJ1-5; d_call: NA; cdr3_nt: TGTGCCAGCAGTCCCCTAGGACTCAATCAGCCCCAGCATTTT; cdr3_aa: CASSPLGLNQPQHF
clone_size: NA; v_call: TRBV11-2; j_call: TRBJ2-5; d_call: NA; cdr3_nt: TGTGCCAGCAGCTTAAAGGAGGGGGACCGGCAGACCCAGTACTTC; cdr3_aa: CASSLKEGDRQTQYF
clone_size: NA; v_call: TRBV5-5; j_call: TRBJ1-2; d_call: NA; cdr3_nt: TGTGCCAGCAGCTTTCTGGGGGACTATGGCTACACCTTC; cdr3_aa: CASSFLGDYGYTF
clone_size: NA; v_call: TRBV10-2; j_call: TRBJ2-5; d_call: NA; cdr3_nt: TGCGCCAGCAAGGACGGACGCCAAGAGACCCAGTACTTC; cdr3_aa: CASKDGRQETQYF
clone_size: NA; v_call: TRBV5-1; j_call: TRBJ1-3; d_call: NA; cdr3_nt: TGCGCCAGCAGCGTCACTCAGGGAGCCTCTGGAAACACCATATATTTT; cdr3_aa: CASSVTQGASGNTIYF
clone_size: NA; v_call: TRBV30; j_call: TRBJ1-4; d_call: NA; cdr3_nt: TGTGCCTGGAGTCTCGACCGAGCCATTAATGAAAAACTGTTTTTT; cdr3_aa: CAWSLDRAINEKLFF
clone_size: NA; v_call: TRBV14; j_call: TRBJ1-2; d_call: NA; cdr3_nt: TGTGCCAGCAGCCAAGGACCAGTCAATGGCTACACCTTC; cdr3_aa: CASSQGPVNGYTF
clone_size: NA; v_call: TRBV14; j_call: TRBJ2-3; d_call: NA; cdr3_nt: TGTGCCAGCAGCCAAGTGAGCACAGATACGCAGTATTTT; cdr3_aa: CASSQVSTDTQYF
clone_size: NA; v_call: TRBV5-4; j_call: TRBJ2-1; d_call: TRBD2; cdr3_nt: TGTGCCAGCAGCTTGGTCGGGGGGAGCTCCTACAATGAGCAGTTCTTC; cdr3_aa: CASSLVGGSSYNEQFF
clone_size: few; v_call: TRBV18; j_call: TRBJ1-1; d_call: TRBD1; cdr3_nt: TGTGCCAGCTCACAGGACAGGAAGAACACTGAAGCTTTCTTT; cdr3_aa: CASSQDRKNTEAFF
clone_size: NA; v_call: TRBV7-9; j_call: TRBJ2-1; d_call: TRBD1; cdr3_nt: TGTGCCAGCGCCGACAGGGGCGATGAGCAGTTCTTC; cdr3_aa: CASADRGDEQFF